The clone carrying this T cell receptor beta chain appeared once. Its cognate antigen is unknown. This sample stems from a study of OX40 agonist ivuxolimab in advanced cancers. Study overall: Recorded diagnoses for dose-escalation patients were hepatocellular carcinoma, melanoma, renal cell or head and neck cancer. Notes on the study in general: In CD8+ T cells, expanded clones were on average more numerous than in CD4+.

Profiled with immunoSEQ multiplex PCR; TCRdb holds only in-frame clones, not every one. Of tens of thousands of clones in the sample, 86% are singletons; the top ten hold about 25%. CDR1 and CDR2 from the germline V gene are SGHDT and YYEEEE. The CDR3 is 15 residues long. V trimming: 3 bases; J trimming: 2 bases; junction bases outside the gene matches: 6. The receptor was isolated from an adult with an advanced solid tumor such as melanoma, head and neck, liver or kidney cancer. The chain combines TRBV5-6 with TRBJ1-2, with 8 bases fitting TRBD1. The sequencing used CD4+ or CD8+ T cells sorted from blood, collected in a trial of the OX40 agonist ivuxolimab. CDR3 in amino acids: CASSYRDRRNYGYTF. Here the CDR3 DNA reads TGTGCCAGCAGCTACCGGGACAGGCGAAACTATGGCTACACCTTC.